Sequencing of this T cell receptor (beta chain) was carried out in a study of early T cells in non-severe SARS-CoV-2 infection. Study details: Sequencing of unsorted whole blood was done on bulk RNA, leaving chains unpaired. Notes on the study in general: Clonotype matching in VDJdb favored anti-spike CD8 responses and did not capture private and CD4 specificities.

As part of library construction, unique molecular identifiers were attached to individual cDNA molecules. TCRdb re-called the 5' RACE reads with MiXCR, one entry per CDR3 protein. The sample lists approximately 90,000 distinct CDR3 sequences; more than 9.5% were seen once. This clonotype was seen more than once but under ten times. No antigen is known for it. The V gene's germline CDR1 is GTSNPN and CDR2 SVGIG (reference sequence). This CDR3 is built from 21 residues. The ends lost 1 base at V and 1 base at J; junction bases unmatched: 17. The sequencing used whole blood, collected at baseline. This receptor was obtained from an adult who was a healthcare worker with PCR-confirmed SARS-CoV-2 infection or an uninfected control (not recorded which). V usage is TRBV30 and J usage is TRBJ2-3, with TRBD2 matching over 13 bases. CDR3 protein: CAWSAYFGLAGDVRGTDTQYF. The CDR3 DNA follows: TGTGCCTGGAGTGCCTATTTCGGACTAGCGGGAGATGTACGTGGCACAGATACGCAGTATTTT.